What follows are 3 T cell receptor beta chains derived from one specimen sequenced in a study of monozygotic twins with inflammatory bowel disease. TCRdb reprocessed the 5' RACE reads and stores each CDR3 protein as one record, lacking DNA. Recorded for this sample: 400,000 or so distinct CDR3 sequences. Specimen: blood. These receptors were obtained from a human donor with ulcerative colitis or Crohn's disease, or a healthy co-twin of an affected twin (not recorded which).

The chain employs TRBV27 and TRBJ2-1; absent DNA, TCRdb's TRBD2 call cannot be checked. The CDR3 contains 15 residues. The germline CDR1 and CDR2 sequences are MNHEY and SMNVEV (reference sequence). CDR3 sequence reads: CASTFGTSGGNEQFF.

The chain uses TRBV29-1 and TRBJ2-1; TCRdb's assignment of TRBD1 cannot be checked, as there is no DNA. This CDR3 contains 14 residues. Germline CDR1 and CDR2: SQVTM and ANQGSEA. The CDR3 sequence: CSVAGQGAYNEQFF.

The genes are TRBV6-1 and TRBJ1-5; TCRdb selects TRBD1, and the lack of DNA leaves this call unchecked. From germline, CDR1 is MNHNS and CDR2 SASEGT. This CDR3 has 15 amino acids. CDR3 sequence reads: CASSPDRAGNQPQHF.